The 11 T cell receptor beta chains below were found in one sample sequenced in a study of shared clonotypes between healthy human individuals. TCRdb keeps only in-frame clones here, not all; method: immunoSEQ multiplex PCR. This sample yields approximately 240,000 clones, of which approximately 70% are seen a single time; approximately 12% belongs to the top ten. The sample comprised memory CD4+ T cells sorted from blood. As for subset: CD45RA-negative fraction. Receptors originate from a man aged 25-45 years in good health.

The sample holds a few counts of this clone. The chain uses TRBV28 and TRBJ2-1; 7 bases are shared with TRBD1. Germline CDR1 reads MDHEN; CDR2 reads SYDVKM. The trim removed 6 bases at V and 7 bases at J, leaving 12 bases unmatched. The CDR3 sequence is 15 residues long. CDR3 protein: CASSEQGRVLNEQFF. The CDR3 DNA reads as TGTGCCAGCAGCGAACAGGGGAGAGTCTTAAATGAGCAGTTCTTC.

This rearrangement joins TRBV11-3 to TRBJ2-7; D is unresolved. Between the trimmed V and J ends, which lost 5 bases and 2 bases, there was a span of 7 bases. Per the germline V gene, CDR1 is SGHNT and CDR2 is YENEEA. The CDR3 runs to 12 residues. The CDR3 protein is CASSPNTYEQYF. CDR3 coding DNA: TGTGCCAGCAGCCCCAACACCTACGAGCAGTACTTC.

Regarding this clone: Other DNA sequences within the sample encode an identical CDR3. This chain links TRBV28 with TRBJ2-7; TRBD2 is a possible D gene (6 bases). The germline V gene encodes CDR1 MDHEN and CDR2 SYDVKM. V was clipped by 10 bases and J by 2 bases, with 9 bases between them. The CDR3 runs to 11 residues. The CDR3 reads CAISGAYEQYF. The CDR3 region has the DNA TGTGCCATCTCGGGGGCCTACGAGCAGTACTTC.

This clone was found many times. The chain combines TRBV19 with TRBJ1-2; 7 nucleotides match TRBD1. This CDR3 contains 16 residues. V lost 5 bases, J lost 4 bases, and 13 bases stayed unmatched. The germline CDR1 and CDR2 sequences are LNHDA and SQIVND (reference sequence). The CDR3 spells CASSDKDRWEIYGYTF. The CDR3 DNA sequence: TGTGCCAGTAGTGACAAGGACAGGTGGGAGATCTATGGCTACACCTTC.

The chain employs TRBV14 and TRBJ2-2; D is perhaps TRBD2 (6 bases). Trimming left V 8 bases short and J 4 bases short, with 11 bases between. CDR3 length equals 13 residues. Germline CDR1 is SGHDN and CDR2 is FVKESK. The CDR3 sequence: CASGAGLTGELFF. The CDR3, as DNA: TGTGCCAGCGGAGCGGGTCTCACCGGGGAGCTGTTTTTT.

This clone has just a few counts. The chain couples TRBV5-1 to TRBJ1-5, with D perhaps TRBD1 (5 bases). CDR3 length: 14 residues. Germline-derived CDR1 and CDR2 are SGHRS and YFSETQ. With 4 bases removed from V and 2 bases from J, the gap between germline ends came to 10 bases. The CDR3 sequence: CASSAGTGNQPQHF. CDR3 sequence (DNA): TGCGCCAGCAGCGCTGGGACGGGCAATCAGCCCCAGCATTTT.

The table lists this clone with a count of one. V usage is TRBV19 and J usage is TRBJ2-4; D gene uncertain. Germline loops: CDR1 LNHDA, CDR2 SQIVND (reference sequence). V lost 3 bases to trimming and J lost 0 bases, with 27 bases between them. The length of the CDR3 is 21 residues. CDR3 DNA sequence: TGTGCCAGTAGTATGGCCCTCCTAAGGTCTGGCAGCGCCCTAGCCAAAAACATTCAGTACTTC. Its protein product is CASSMALLRSGSALAKNIQYF.

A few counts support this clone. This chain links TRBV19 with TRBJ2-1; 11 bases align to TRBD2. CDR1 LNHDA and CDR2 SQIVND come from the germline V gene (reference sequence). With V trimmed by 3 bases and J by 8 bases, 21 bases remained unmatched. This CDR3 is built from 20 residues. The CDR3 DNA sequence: TGTGCCAGTAGTATCCGGGGAGTAATAGCGGGAGGGCTAAGGGGCGATGAGCAGTTCTTC. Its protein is CASSIRGVIAGGLRGDEQFF.

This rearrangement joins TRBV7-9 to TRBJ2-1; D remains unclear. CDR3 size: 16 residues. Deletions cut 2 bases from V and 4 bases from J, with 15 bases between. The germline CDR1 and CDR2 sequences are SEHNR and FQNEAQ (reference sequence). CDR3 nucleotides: TGTGCCAGCAGCTTATACGAAGGTTATGGTTACAATGAGCAGTTCTTC. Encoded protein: CASSLYEGYGYNEQFF.

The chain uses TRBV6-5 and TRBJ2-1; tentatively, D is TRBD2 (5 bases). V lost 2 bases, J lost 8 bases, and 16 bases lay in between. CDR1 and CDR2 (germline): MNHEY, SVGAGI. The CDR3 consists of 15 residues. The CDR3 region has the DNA TGTGCCAGCAGTTACGCGGCAGGAGGAAGTTATGAGCAGTTCTTC. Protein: CASSYAAGGSYEQFF.

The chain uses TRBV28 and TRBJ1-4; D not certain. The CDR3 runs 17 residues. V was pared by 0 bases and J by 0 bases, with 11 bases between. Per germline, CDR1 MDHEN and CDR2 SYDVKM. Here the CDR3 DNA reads TGTGCCAGCAGTTTATGGGGCAGAACTCCAACTAATGAAAAACTGTTTTTT. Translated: CASSLWGRTPTNEKLFF.